This TCR beta chain was identified in a study of cytomegalovirus exposure and HLA in healthy donors. Notes on the study in general: Rare sequences made up most TCRs, while some public TCRs were found in many donors. The authors enumerated over 150 TCR beta chains as linked to cytomegalovirus. In vitro work confirmed that a few CMV-associated chains recognize CMV antigens.

A remark on this clone: Its antigen is currently unknown.

The assay was immunoSEQ multiplex PCR, and TCRdb's table has in-frame clones only and misses some. Of about 50,000 clones listed, roughly 92% are singletons. Germline V gene data show CDR1 as KGHSH and CDR2 as LQKENI. This CDR3 contains 14 residues. V lost 3 bases and J 5 bases, leaving 13 bases between the germline ends. This clonotype originated in a man between 18 and 29 years old in good health and CMV-seronegative. This chain connects TRBV18 to TRBJ2-5; TRBD1 might be the D (5 bases). The sequencing input was PBMCs. CDR3 protein: CASSPSQGWETQYF. The CDR3 DNA is TGTGCCAGCTCACCTTCCCAGGGTTGGGAGACCCAGTACTTC.